A single T cell receptor (beta chain) is shown here with its context. The source of the sample is a study of blood T cell repertoires in COVID-19. Germline CDR1 SNHLY, CDR2 FYNNEI. The V gene end was trimmed by 10 bases and the J gene end by 7 bases; junction bases not matched to a gene: 8. This CDR3 spans 13 amino acids. The authors' processing: Reference gene primer amplification gave estimated nucleated cell counts. Assay: immunoSEQ multiplex PCR; the TCRdb copy retains only in-frame clones and omits some. The DNA gave D and trimming, while V, J and clone size come from that table. Altogether around 160,000 clones are present, 87% being singletons, with the ten largest covering under 4.5%.

The sequencing input was PBMCs or T cells enriched from blood (not recorded which). This receptor was obtained from a woman aged 40 to 55 who had been exposed to COVID-19. The chain couples TRBV2 to TRBJ1-2; TRBD1 agrees at 11 bases. For the CDR3, the DNA is TGTGCCACATCCGGGACAGGGGGTTTTGGCTACACCTTC. It is translated as CATSGTGGFGYTF.